The rows below give T cell receptor beta chains drawn from one sample of a study. TCRdb used MiXCR to reprocess the 5' RACE reads, holding one entry per CDR3 protein. The sample lists roughly 58,000 distinct CDR3 sequences, roughly 20% occurring once. The sequenced sample was tumor-infiltrating Tregs sorted from the breast tumor. These receptors were taken from a female donor with breast cancer. Both conserved end residues are trimmed from each CDR3. D genes are given only for firm matches. A clone size is listed for some rows: how often the clone was seen (once, few, many), or a class if it is expanded.

D: .
J: TRBJ2-3
V: TRBV4-1
size: .
CDR3: ASSQGRIRAVLDTQY

D: TRBD1
J: TRBJ2-7
V: TRBV5-1
size: many
CDR3: ASSLVAGGRYEQY

D: .
J: TRBJ2-7
V: TRBV11-1
size: .
CDR3: ASSLTGAGPYEQY

D: TRBD2
J: TRBJ2-1
V: TRBV28
size: few
CDR3: ASSPLAGESYNEQF

D: .
J: TRBJ1-5
V: TRBV7-2
size: many
CDR3: ASSSYQGPQH

D: TRBD2
J: TRBJ2-1
V: TRBV6-5
size: many
CDR3: ASSYDQLAGSNEQF

D: TRBD1
J: TRBJ2-7
V: TRBV4-1
size: many
CDR3: ASSQIGRGRFEQY

D: .
J: TRBJ1-6
V: TRBV19
size: .
CDR3: ASSIAGANSPLH

D: .
J: TRBJ1-2
V: TRBV20-1
size: .
CDR3: SARQGYYGYT

D: .
J: TRBJ1-2
V: TRBV5-1
size: many
CDR3: ASSPMAETNYGYT

D: .
J: TRBJ2-1
V: TRBV20-1
size: many
CDR3: SARRDPTQF

D: .
J: TRBJ1-6
V: TRBV4-1
size: few
CDR3: ASSQVEVSPLH

D: TRBD1
J: TRBJ2-2
V: TRBV6-6
size: .
CDR3: ASSWDRNTGELF

D: .
J: TRBJ1-5
V: TRBV2
size: few
CDR3: ASREDIAGSQPQH

D: .
J: TRBJ1-2
V: TRBV11-2
size: .
CDR3: ASSSDQGIYYGYT

D: .
J: TRBJ1-5
V: TRBV27
size: many
CDR3: ASSHQRGGKISNQPQH

D: .
J: TRBJ2-1
V: TRBV9
size: .
CDR3: ASSVGGELDEQF

D: .
J: TRBJ1-2
V: TRBV9
size: .
CDR3: ASSVGQSHYGYT

D: TRBD2
J: TRBJ2-1
V: TRBV5-4
size: .
CDR3: ASSPEASGRGGEQF

D: TRBD1
J: TRBJ1-1
V: TRBV29-1
size: few
CDR3: SVRSGGQGQAF

D: TRBD2
J: TRBJ2-1
V: TRBV20-1
size: few
CDR3: SARDSRRGELAGSNEQF

D: .
J: TRBJ1-2
V: TRBV15
size: few
CDR3: ATSRDSLAYGYT

D: TRBD1
J: TRBJ2-7
V: TRBV4-2
size: few
CDR3: ASSQGTGYEQY

D: TRBD1
J: TRBJ1-1
V: TRBV5-1
size: .
CDR3: ASGDSLNTEAS

D: .
J: TRBJ1-1
V: TRBV7-2
size: .
CDR3: ASSLGRGRNTEAF

D: TRBD1
J: TRBJ2-3
V: TRBV28
size: many
CDR3: ASSPGQGDTQY

D: TRBD2
J: TRBJ2-1
V: TRBV12-3/TRBV12-4
size: .
CDR3: ASSLSLAGDSNEQF

D: TRBD2
J: TRBJ2-7
V: TRBV5-6
size: .
CDR3: ANSLAEFSSSGRSREQY

D: .
J: TRBJ2-3
V: TRBV6-1
size: .
CDR3: ASSRNGQPSTDTQY

D: TRBD1
J: TRBJ2-7
V: TRBV2
size: .
CDR3: ASVQGTAEQY

D: .
J: TRBJ1-2
V: TRBV27
size: .
CDR3: ASSLFGAGTNYGYT

D: TRBD2
J: TRBJ2-1
V: TRBV20-1
size: many
CDR3: SANPFTSGSSYNEQF

D: .
J: TRBJ2-7
V: TRBV28
size: .
CDR3: ASAPNGTPNYEQY

D: .
J: TRBJ1-3
V: TRBV12-3/TRBV12-4
size: many
CDR3: ASSPILSSGNTIY

D: .
J: TRBJ1-2
V: TRBV7-9
size: .
CDR3: VSSSGPLGDYGYT

D: TRBD1
J: TRBJ1-3
V: TRBV14
size: .
CDR3: ASSHRGSSGNTIY

D: .
J: TRBJ1-6
V: TRBV5-1
size: few
CDR3: ASSLTVNYNSPLH

D: .
J: TRBJ2-5
V: TRBV4-2
size: few
CDR3: ASSQGSSSSKTQY

D: .
J: TRBJ2-5
V: TRBV20-1
size: .
CDR3: SARVETQY

D: .
J: TRBJ1-5
V: TRBV6-1
size: .
CDR3: ASRTRGGTNQPQH

D: .
J: TRBJ1-1
V: TRBV18
size: many
CDR3: ASSPGGLGTEAF

D: TRBD1
J: TRBJ2-5
V: TRBV25-1
size: .
CDR3: ASSEGTGGQETQY

D: TRBD2
J: TRBJ2-3
V: TRBV5-5
size: many
CDR3: ASRYQGLAGGWGTDTQY

D: TRBD1
J: TRBJ1-2
V: TRBV5-1
size: .
CDR3: ASSLGDRGPTNYGYT

D: .
J: TRBJ2-1
V: TRBV24-1
size: .
CDR3: ATSKGSSYNEQF

D: .
J: TRBJ2-5
V: TRBV7-3
size: .
CDR3: ASSLRLFETQY

D: TRBD1
J: TRBJ1-3
V: TRBV5-1
size: few
CDR3: ASRDGGQGISGNTIY

D: .
J: TRBJ2-4
V: TRBV6-5
size: .
CDR3: ASTNSWGAPY

D: .
J: TRBJ1-1
V: TRBV13
size: .
CDR3: ATRWAWNTEAF

D: TRBD2
J: TRBJ2-5
V: TRBV20-1
size: .
CDR3: SATGPTSGSQETQY

D: .
J: TRBJ2-7
V: TRBV12-3/TRBV12-4
size: few
CDR3: ASSLGRGTYEQY

D: TRBD1
J: TRBJ2-1
V: TRBV20-1
size: .
CDR3: SARGGSRTGNNEQF

D: .
J: TRBJ2-5
V: TRBV29-1
size: many
CDR3: TSQEPGETQY

D: .
J: TRBJ2-1
V: TRBV5-1
size: .
CDR3: ASSYRELLSRNEQF

D: .
J: TRBJ1-2
V: TRBV18
size: .
CDR3: ASSPQFRQDHGYT

D: .
J: TRBJ1-6
V: TRBV7-6
size: .
CDR3: ASSLDRINNNSPLH

D: .
J: TRBJ1-1
V: TRBV6-2/TRBV6-3
size: .
CDR3: ASSYPRRGNTEAF

D: TRBD1
J: TRBJ2-3
V: TRBV9
size: medium-sized
CDR3: ASSVGQGRTDTQY

D: .
J: TRBJ2-7
V: TRBV7-6
size: few
CDR3: ASSFYGGRSYEQY

D: TRBD2
J: TRBJ2-1
V: TRBV12-3/TRBV12-4
size: .
CDR3: ASSLRTSGSSYNEQF